This T cell receptor (beta chain) was identified during a study of siplizumab effects on memory and regulatory T cells. A remark on this clone: The target antigen is unknown.

The method was immunoSEQ multiplex PCR; TCRdb's version includes in-frame clones alone and lacks a portion of them. The sample records about 40,000 clones, 80% to 90% being singletons. Findings and caveats of the study: The mean Treg-derived percentage of mappable alloreactive CD4+ clones was under 75% with siplizumab compared with roughly 30% in controls.

Unstimulated naive, memory, effector memory and TEMRA subsets underwent sequencing in three donor pairs. The germline CDR1 and CDR2 sequences are SGHRS and YFSETQ. There are 13 residues in the CDR3. V lost 5 bases to trimming and J lost 3 bases; unmatched junction nucleotides: 1. The V call is TRBV5-1, the J call TRBJ2-5; 10 positions agree with TRBD1. The source material was naive CD4+ T cells sorted from blood. The receptor's source is a human donor in good health. In nucleotides, the CDR3 is TGCGCCAGCAGGGGGACAGGGGAAGAGACCCAGTACTTC. It codes for CASRGTGEETQYF.